The 29 T cell receptor beta chains listed next were all sequenced from one sample in a study of OX40 agonist ivuxolimab in advanced cancers. The assay was immunoSEQ multiplex PCR, and TCRdb's table has in-frame clones only and misses some. The table has around 46,000 clones, 75% to 90% seen once. The sample here was CD4+ or CD8+ T cells sorted from blood, taken in a trial of the OX40 agonist ivuxolimab. Source of these receptors: an adult with an advanced solid tumor such as melanoma, head and neck, liver or kidney cancer.

In DNA, the CDR3 is TGTGCCAGCAGTTTACAGTTGGTGGAGACCCAGTACTTC. It translates to CASSLQLVETQYF. The J gene is TRBJ2-5, the V gene TRBV27; D unclear. The CDR3 is made up of 13 amino acids. Deletions cut 2 bases from V and 5 bases from J, with 9 bases between. Per the germline V gene, CDR1 is MNHEY and CDR2 is SMNVEV (reference sequence).

This clone showed up just once. The genes are TRBV7-9 and TRBJ2-2; TRBD2 aligns across 10 bases. Germline CDR1 is SEHNR and CDR2 is FQNEAQ (reference sequence). V shed 2 bases, J shed 0 bases, and the junction held 9 bases outside the gene matches. This CDR3 contains 19 residues. CDR3 nucleotide sequence: TGTGCCAGCAGCTTAAGGGGGCTAGCGGGGGCCTCGAACACCGGGGAGCTGTTTTTT. Translating gives CASSLRGLAGASNTGELFF.

The J gene is TRBJ2-7, the V gene TRBV7-6; D possibly corresponds to TRBD1 (6 bases). Germline V gives CDR1 SGHVS, CDR2 FNYEAQ. V lost 1 base, J lost 0 bases, and 7 bases lay in between. The CDR3 is made up of 14 amino acids. The chain's CDR3 is CASSLGGGSYEQYF. The CDR3 DNA reads as TGTGCCAGCAGCTTAGGAGGGGGCTCCTACGAGCAGTACTTC.

As regards this clone: This sample also contains other DNA sequences that code for the same CDR3. This chain joins TRBV28 and TRBJ1-1; D unclear. Trimming pared 3 bases from V and 0 bases from J, leaving 5 bases between. Germline V lookup: CDR1 MDHEN, CDR2 SYDVKM. The CDR3 length is 13 residues. CDR3 bases: TGTGCCAGCAGTTTCGGAATGAACACTGAAGCTTTCTTT. As protein: CASSFGMNTEAFF. Supplemented by reference TRBV28 and TRBJ1-1, the full variable domain reads DVKVTQSSRYLVKRTGEKVFLECVQDMDHENMFWYRQDPGLGLRLIYFSYDVKMKEKGDIPEGYSVSREKKERFSLILESASTNQTSMYLCASSFGMNTEAFFGQGTRLTVV.

This chain joins TRBV18 and TRBJ1-1; weak D call: TRBD1 (6 bases). The CDR3 length is 13 residues. Per germline, CDR1 KGHSH and CDR2 LQKENI. The V gene lost 8 bases and the J gene lost 6 bases, with 16 bases spanning the gap. The CDR3 is CASRLQGAPEAFF. The CDR3 DNA reads TGTGCCAGCCGTCTACAGGGTGCCCCTGAAGCTTTCTTT.

The chain is built from TRBV27 and TRBJ1-1; D perhaps matches TRBD1 (6 bases). V was pared by 6 bases and J by 0 bases, with 20 bases between. The CDR3 consists of 17 residues. Germline values: CDR1 MNHEY, CDR2 SMNVEV (reference sequence). The CDR3 sequence: CASSSRGRGGMNTEAFF. The CDR3 DNA follows: TGTGCCAGCAGCTCCAGGGGCAGGGGCGGGATGAACACTGAAGCTTTCTTT.

V usage is TRBV5-4 and J usage is TRBJ2-3, with 10 bases fitting TRBD2. This CDR3 contains 17 residues. The germline V gene encodes CDR1 SGHNT and CDR2 YYREEE (reference sequence). Trimming removed 3 bases from V and 3 bases from J; junction bases left unmatched: 10. The CDR3 is CASSSSGSTLSTDTQYF. CDR3 bases: TGTGCCAGCAGCTCTAGCGGGAGTACATTATCTACAGATACGCAGTATTTT. Filled out from reference TRBV5-4 and TRBJ2-3, the complete variable domain reads ETGVTQSPTHLIKTRGQQVTLRCSSQSGHNTVSWYQQALGQGPQFIFQYYREEENGRGNFPPRFSGLQFPNYSSELNVNALELDDSALYLCASSSSGSTLSTDTQYFGPGTRLTVL.

V is TRBV15 and J is TRBJ2-5, with no clear D. V lost 0 bases, J lost 5 bases, and 10 bases lay in between. Germline CDR1 and CDR2: LNHNV and YYDKDF (reference sequence). CDR3 size: 14 residues. The DNA for the CDR3 is TGTGCCACCAGCAGAGAGGGTTTGGGGGAGACCCAGTACTTC. Translating it yields CATSREGLGETQYF.

This chain joins TRBV13 and TRBJ2-5; maybe TRBD1 (7 bases). CDR3 length: 16 residues. Trimming shortened V by 5 bases and J by 0 bases, and 16 bases separated the two germline ends. Looked up from germline, CDR1 is PRHDT and CDR2 is FYEKMQ (reference sequence). In DNA form, the CDR3 reads TGTGCCAGCAGCGCCCGGAGGGGGCATGACCAAGAGACCCAGTACTTC. It yields the protein CASSARRGHDQETQYF.

V gene TRBV30 combines with J gene TRBJ2-7; TRBD2 aligns across 8 bases. The CDR3 runs 12 residues. V lost 7 bases, J lost 1 base, and 3 bases stayed unmatched. Germline V gene lookup returns CDR1 GTSNPN and CDR2 SVGIG (reference sequence). CDR3 nucleotide sequence: TGTGCCTCAGGACTAGCTTCCTACGAGCAGTACTTC. Amino acid sequence: CASGLASYEQYF. The full variable domain, its missing parts supplied by reference TRBV30 and TRBJ2-7, is SQTIHQWPATLVQPVGSPLSLECTVEGTSNPNLYWYRQAAGRGLQLLFYSVGIGQISSEVPQNLSASRPQDRQFILSSKKLLLSDSGFYLCASGLASYEQYFGPGTRLTVT.

The chain has TRBV5-4 and TRBJ1-2; maybe TRBD1 (5 bases). V lost 5 bases to trimming and J lost 2 bases, with 13 bases between them. The CDR3 totals 14 residues. The V gene's germline CDR1 is SGHNT and CDR2 YYREEE (reference sequence). The CDR3 coding sequence is TGTGCCAGCAGGTTCCAGGGCAGCAACTATGGCTACACCTTC. This encodes CASRFQGSNYGYTF.

V is TRBV10-1 and J is TRBJ1-2, with a tentative D call TRBD1 (5 bases). Trimming took off 7 bases at V and 6 bases at J, with 15 bases between the two ends. Germline CDR1 reads WNHNN; CDR2 reads SYGVQD (reference sequence). The CDR3 has 13 residues. This chain's CDR3 is CASTPGVGHGYTF. The CDR3 nucleotides read TGCGCCAGCACCCCCGGTGTGGGGCATGGCTACACCTTC.

The chain couples TRBV7-6 to TRBJ2-5, with 8 bases lining up with TRBD2. Germline V CDR1 and CDR2: SGHVS, FNYEAQ. The CDR3 runs 15 residues. With 5 bases clipped from V and 7 bases from J, the junction kept 12 bases outside the gene matches. The CDR3 here is CASSHPGGIEVTQYF. CDR3 nucleotide sequence: TGTGCCAGCAGCCACCCGGGGGGGATCGAGGTGACCCAGTACTTC.

The chain carries TRBV12-2 and TRBJ1-1; TRBD1 reflects the table's D call only, with no check against the DNA. TRBV12-2 is a known pseudogene. The CDR3 runs 15 residues. The CDR3 nucleotides read TGTGCAAGTCGCTTAGCGGTACAACCGAACACTGAAGCTTTCTTT. Its protein product is CASRLAVQPNTEAFF.

This clone was recorded a few times. The genes are TRBV12-5 and TRBJ2-7; TRBD1 aligns across 9 bases. CDR3 size: 19 residues. Germline CDR1 is LGHNT and CDR2 is FRNRAP. The ends lost 5 bases at V and 3 bases at J; junction bases unmatched: 20. The CDR3, as DNA: TGTGCTAGTGGTGACCCCTTTGCGACAGGGGGGCTAGAGGGCTACGAGCAGTACTTC. This codes for CASGDPFATGGLEGYEQYF.

The genes are TRBV6-1 and TRBJ2-7, with D hard to call. Germline values: CDR1 MNHNS, CDR2 SASEGT. There are 13 residues in the CDR3. Trimming shortened V by 7 bases and J by 2 bases, and 12 bases separated the two germline ends. DNA of the CDR3: TGTGCCAGCACCCAACATGGGGCCTACGAGCAGTACTTC. Translation gives CASTQHGAYEQYF.

This clone has only one observation. The V and J genes are TRBV28 and TRBJ1-2, with D possibly TRBD1 on 5 matching bases. This CDR3 spans 18 amino acids. Trimming cost V 1 base and J 8 bases, with 26 bases left between them. The germline V gene encodes CDR1 MDHEN and CDR2 SYDVKM. CDR3 coding DNA: TGTGCCAGCAGTTTATTGTGGGGGATGGGCAGGGCCCCGGAAGGCTACACCTTC. Translating gives CASSLLWGMGRAPEGYTF.

The rearrangement joins TRBV19 to TRBJ2-5, with D possibly called TRBD1 or TRBD2 (5 bases each). Looked up from germline, CDR1 is LNHDA and CDR2 is SQIVND (reference sequence). Between the trimmed V and J ends, which lost 3 bases and 11 bases, there was a span of 16 bases. The CDR3 is made up of 13 amino acids. CDR3 sequence (DNA): TGTGCCAGTAGTATGAGGCCGGGGCTTGAGCAGTACTTC. It specifies CASSMRPGLEQYF. Together with reference TRBV19 and TRBJ2-5, the CDR3 gives the full variable domain: DGGITQSPKYLFRKEGQNVTLSCEQNLNHDAMYWYRQDPGQGLRLIYYSQIVNDFQKGDIAEGYSVSREKKESFPLTVTSAQKNPTAFYLCASSMRPGLEQYFGPGTRLLVL.

This clone came up once. The rearrangement links TRBV9 to TRBJ2-2, with D possibly matching TRBD1 (6 bases). CDR1 is SGDLS and CDR2 is YYNGEE in the germline V gene. This CDR3 region has 14 residues. V shed 3 bases and J shed 4 bases, with 10 bases lying between them. CDR3 region: CASSGGQFTGELFF. DNA of the CDR3: TGTGCCAGCAGCGGCGGACAGTTCACCGGGGAGCTGTTTTTT.

The rearrangement joins TRBV7-9 to TRBJ2-1; D may be TRBD2 (7 bases). V lost 5 bases and J 2 bases, leaving 16 bases between the germline ends. Germline values: CDR1 SEHNR, CDR2 FQNEAQ (reference sequence). The CDR3 totals 16 residues. This CDR3 reads CASSPRSGTTYNEQFF. The CDR3 nucleotides are TGTGCCAGCAGCCCCAGGAGCGGGACAACCTACAATGAGCAGTTCTTC. The full variable domain, with the rest looked up from reference TRBV7-9 and TRBJ2-1, is DTGVSQNPRHKITKRGQNVTFRCDPISEHNRLYWYRQTLGQGPEFLTYFQNEAQLEKSRLLSDRFSAERPKGSFSTLEIQRTEQGDSAMYLCASSPRSGTTYNEQFFGPGTRLTVL.

This chain uses TRBV4-1 with TRBJ2-7; D gene unclear. CDR1 and CDR2 from the germline V gene are MGHRA and YSYEKL. The length of the CDR3 is 15 residues. Deletions cut 5 bases from V and 2 bases from J, with 16 bases between. The chain's CDR3 is CASSIRASGAYEQYF. The CDR3 region has the DNA TGCGCCAGCAGCATCCGGGCCTCTGGGGCCTACGAGCAGTACTTC.

This sequence joins TRBV5-4 and TRBJ2-3; 7 bases map to TRBD2. This CDR3 has 15 amino acids. Germline V gene sequence: CDR1 SGHNT, CDR2 YYREEE (reference sequence). Germline trimming cut 5 bases from V and 0 bases from J; bases unmatched to any gene: 6. The DNA for the CDR3 is TGTGCCAGCAGTTACCCTAGCGGAAGCACAGATACGCAGTATTTT. Translation: CASSYPSGSTDTQYF.

V and J are TRBV2 and TRBJ2-1, with 11 bases matching TRBD2. CDR3 length: 14 residues. Germline V gene sequence: CDR1 SNHLY, CDR2 FYNNEI. V dropped 7 bases and J dropped 8; count of bases not matched to a gene: 7. The CDR3 DNA follows: TGTGCCAGCATTCTTAGCGGGAGGGATGATGAGCAGTTCTTC. Protein product: CASILSGRDDEQFF. Combining the CDR3 with reference TRBV2 and TRBJ2-1 gives the whole variable domain EPEVTQTPSHQVTQMGQEVILRCVPISNHLYFYWYRQILGQKVEFLVSFYNNEISEKSEIFDDQFSVERPDGSNFTLKIRSTKLEDSAMYFCASILSGRDDEQFFGPGTRLTVL.

The V call is TRBV15, the J call TRBJ2-2; D call uncertain. This CDR3 spans 17 amino acids. CDR1 and CDR2 (germline): LNHNV, YYDKDF (reference sequence). V was trimmed by 0 bases and J by 6 bases, leaving 17 bases between them. CDR3 in amino acids: CATSRDRATGVAGELFF. For the CDR3, the DNA is TGTGCCACCAGCAGAGATAGGGCTACGGGTGTGGCCGGGGAGCTGTTTTTT.

The V gene is TRBV19, the J gene TRBJ2-7; 7 bases are a match to TRBD1. CDR3 length equals 14 residues. With 7 bases clipped from V and 3 bases from J, the junction kept 9 bases outside the gene matches. Germline assignment: CDR1 LNHDA and CDR2 SQIVND (reference sequence). CDR3 bases: TGTGCCAGTACCCCGGGGACAGCTGTCTACGAGCAGTACTTC. Protein: CASTPGTAVYEQYF.

The chain recombines TRBV10-3 with TRBJ2-7; 7 bases match TRBD1. The CDR3 is made up of 13 amino acids. Losses at the gene ends were 9 bases for V and 1 base for J; bases not matched to a gene: 6. CDR1 and CDR2 from the germline V gene are ENHRY and SYGVKD. This CDR3 is CAIRGQASYEQYF. In DNA form, the CDR3 reads TGTGCCATTAGAGGACAGGCGTCCTACGAGCAGTACTTC.

The rearrangement links TRBV5-6 to TRBJ1-1; D might be TRBD1 (6 bases). V lost 4 bases, J lost 7 bases, and 8 bases lay in between. Germline CDR1 is SGHDT and CDR2 is YYEEEE. The CDR3 covers 11 residues. The CDR3 protein is CASSGGNEAFF. The DNA of the CDR3 is TGTGCCAGCAGCGGGGGCAATGAAGCTTTCTTT.

The chain carries TRBV15 and TRBJ2-2, with D uncertain. There are 15 residues in the CDR3. V was shortened by 0 bases and J by 6 bases, with 11 bases between the two germline ends. Germline CDR1 is LNHNV and CDR2 is YYDKDF (reference sequence). The CDR3 DNA is TGTGCCACCAGCAGAGAAACCTCGGCCCCCGGGGAGCTGTTTTTT. It specifies CATSRETSAPGELFF.

This chain uses TRBV7-9 with TRBJ2-7; 12 positions agree with TRBD1. The CDR3 covers 14 residues. Germline values: CDR1 SEHNR, CDR2 FQNEAQ (reference sequence). With V trimmed by 3 bases and J by 8 bases, 5 bases remained unmatched. This chain's CDR3 is CASSFGTGGAKQYF. The CDR3 DNA reads as TGTGCCAGCAGCTTTGGGACAGGGGGCGCAAAGCAGTACTTC. Filled out from reference TRBV7-9 and TRBJ2-7, the complete variable domain reads DTGVSQNPRHKITKRGQNVTFRCDPISEHNRLYWYRQTLGQGPEFLTYFQNEAQLEKSRLLSDRFSAERPKGSFSTLEIQRTEQGDSAMYLCASSFGTGGAKQYFGPGTRLTVT.